This T cell receptor beta chain stems from a study of cytomegalovirus exposure and HLA in healthy donors. Points on this clone: Its target is unknown.

The CDR3 sequence is 14 residues long. Germline V gene lookup returns CDR1 MDHEN and CDR2 SYDVKM. Losses at the gene ends were 6 bases for V and 12 bases for J; bases not matched to a gene: 8. Both 60 Vbeta primers and 13 Jbeta primers went into the PCR. Generated by immunoSEQ multiplex PCR, the TCRdb table keeps only in-frame clones and is missing some. The top ten clones hold less than 3% of a sample with under 200,000 clones, about 70% of them seen once. Study-wide results and caveats: In a later analysis, compared with equally common non-associated chains, HLA-associated beta chains were more expanded. In vitro confirmation showed three CMV-associated chains to be CMV antigen specific. When analyzed later, a missense DCLRE1C variant was found to be linked to TCR beta V- and J-gene trimming. In a later analysis, productive TCRs from donors in an Asian-associated ancestry cluster reportedly carried fewer N-insertions than the cohort mean.

Sequenced: PBMCs. This sequence joins TRBV28 and TRBJ2-7, with TRBD2 matching 16 bases. The source is a woman between 35 and 50 years old in good health and CMV-seropositive. CDR3: CASRGVGLAGGWYF. The CDR3 region has the DNA TGTGCCAGCAGGGGCGTGGGACTAGCGGGAGGGTGGTACTTC.